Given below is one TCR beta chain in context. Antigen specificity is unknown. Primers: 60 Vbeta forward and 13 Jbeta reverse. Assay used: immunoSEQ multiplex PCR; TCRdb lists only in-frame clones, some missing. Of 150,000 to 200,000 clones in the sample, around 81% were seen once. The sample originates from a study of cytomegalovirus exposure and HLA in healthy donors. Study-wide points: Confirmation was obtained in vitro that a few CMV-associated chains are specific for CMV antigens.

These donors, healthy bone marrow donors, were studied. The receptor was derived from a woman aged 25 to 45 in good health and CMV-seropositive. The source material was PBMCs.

The CDR3 loop reads CASSFLLTPAGGQSYEQYF. The CDR3 coding sequence is TGTGCCAGCAGTTTCCTTTTGACGCCAGCAGGGGGGCAATCCTACGAGCAGTACTTC. The V and J genes are TRBV28 and TRBJ2-7; a weak D match, TRBD1 (7 bases). The CDR3 totals 19 residues. The ends were cut back, 3 bases at V and 1 base at J, with 25 bases in the middle. Germline V gene data show CDR1 as MDHEN and CDR2 as SYDVKM.